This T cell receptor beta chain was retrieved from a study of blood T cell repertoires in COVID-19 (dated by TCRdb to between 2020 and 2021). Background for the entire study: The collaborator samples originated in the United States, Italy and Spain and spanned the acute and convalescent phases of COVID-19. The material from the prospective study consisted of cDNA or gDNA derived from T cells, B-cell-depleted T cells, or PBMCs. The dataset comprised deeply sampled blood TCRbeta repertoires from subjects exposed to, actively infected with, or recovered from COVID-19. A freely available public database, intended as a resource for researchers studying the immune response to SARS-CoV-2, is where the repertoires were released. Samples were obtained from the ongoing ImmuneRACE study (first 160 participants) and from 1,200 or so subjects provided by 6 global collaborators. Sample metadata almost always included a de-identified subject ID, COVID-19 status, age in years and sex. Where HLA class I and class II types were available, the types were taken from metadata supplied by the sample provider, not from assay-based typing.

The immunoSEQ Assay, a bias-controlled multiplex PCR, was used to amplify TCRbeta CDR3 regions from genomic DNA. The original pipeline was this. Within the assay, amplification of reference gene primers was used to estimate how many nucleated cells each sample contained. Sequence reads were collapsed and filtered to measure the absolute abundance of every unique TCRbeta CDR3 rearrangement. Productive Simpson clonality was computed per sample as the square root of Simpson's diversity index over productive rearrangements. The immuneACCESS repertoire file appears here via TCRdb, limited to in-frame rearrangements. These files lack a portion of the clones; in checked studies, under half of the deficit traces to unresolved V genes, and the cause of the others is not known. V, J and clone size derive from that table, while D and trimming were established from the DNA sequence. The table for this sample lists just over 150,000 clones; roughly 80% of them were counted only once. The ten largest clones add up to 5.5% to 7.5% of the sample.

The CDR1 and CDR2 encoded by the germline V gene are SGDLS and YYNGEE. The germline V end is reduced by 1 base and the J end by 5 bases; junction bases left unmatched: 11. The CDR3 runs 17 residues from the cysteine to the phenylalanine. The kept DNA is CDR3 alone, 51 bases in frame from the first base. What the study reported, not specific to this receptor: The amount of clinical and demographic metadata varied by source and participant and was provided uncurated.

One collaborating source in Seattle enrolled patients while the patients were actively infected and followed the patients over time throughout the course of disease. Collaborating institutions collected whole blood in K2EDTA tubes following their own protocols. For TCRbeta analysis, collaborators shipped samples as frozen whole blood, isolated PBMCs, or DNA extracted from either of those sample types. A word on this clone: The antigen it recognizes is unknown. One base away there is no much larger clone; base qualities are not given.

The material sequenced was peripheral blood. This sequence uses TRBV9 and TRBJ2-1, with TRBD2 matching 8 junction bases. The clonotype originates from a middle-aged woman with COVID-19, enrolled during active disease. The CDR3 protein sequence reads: CASSVTLAGKVDNEQFF. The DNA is TGTGCCAGCAGCGTAACCTTAGCGGGAAAGGTAGACAATGAGCAGTTCTTC. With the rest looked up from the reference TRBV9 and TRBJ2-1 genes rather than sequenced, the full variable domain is DSGVTQTPKHLITATGQRVTLRCSPRSGDLSVYWYQQSLDQGLQFLIQYYNGEERAKGNILERFSAQQFPDLHSELNLSSLELGDSALYFCASSVTLAGKVDNEQFFGPGTRLTVL.